Listed below are T cell receptor beta chains from one sample, sequenced in a study of blood T cell repertoires in COVID-19. The repertoire was sequenced with immunoSEQ multiplex PCR; TCRdb's copy has only in-frame clones and lacks some. Of about 360,000 clones in the sample, 70% to 90% were seen once. Sequencing was performed on peripheral blood. The receptors originated from a woman in her fifties or sixties with COVID-19, enrolled during active disease. The CDR3 runs from the conserved cysteine through the conserved F or W. D genes are given only for firm matches. Size is stated for part of the rows, as once, few or many counts, or as a class when the clone is expanded.

.	TRBV4-3	.	TRBJ1-1	CASSQDSVNTEAFF	TGCGCCAGCAGCCAAGATTCGGTGAACACTGAAGCTTTCTTT
few	TRBV2	TRBD1	TRBJ2-1	CAGTGTGYNEQFF	TGTGCCGGAACCGGGACAGGTTACAATGAGCAGTTCTTC
.	TRBV2	TRBD1	TRBJ1-3	CASSEGGDREHF	TGTGCCAGCAGTGAAGGGGGGGACAGGGAACATTTT
.	TRBV14	TRBD1	TRBJ1-2	CASSPNEGAGGYTF	TGTGCCAGCAGCCCGAACGAGGGGGCAGGAGGCTACACCTTC
few	TRBV5-4	.	TRBJ1-1	CASSRTGGFTEAFF	TGTGCCAGCTCCCGAACTGGGGGCTTTACTGAAGCTTTCTTT
.	TRBV15	.	TRBJ2-5	CATSSLRETQYF	TGTGCCACCAGCAGCCTCAGGGAGACCCAGTACTTC
few	TRBV4-2	TRBD2	TRBJ2-2	CASSQDGTSGPTNTGELFF	TGTGCCAGCAGCCAAGACGGGACTAGCGGGCCAACGAACACCGGGGAGCTGTTTTTT
few	TRBV11-1	.	TRBJ1-1	CASSLNYRVSAEAFF	TGTGCCAGCAGCTTAAATTATAGAGTAAGCGCTGAAGCTTTCTTT
.	TRBV7-9	TRBD2	TRBJ2-3	CASSVGTSGPTDTQYF	TGTGCCAGCAGCGTCGGGACTAGTGGACCCACAGATACGCAGTATTTT
.	TRBV12-5	.	TRBJ2-7	CASGPMRGEQYF	TGTGCTAGTGGCCCGATGAGGGGGGAGCAGTACTTC
once	TRBV7-9	TRBD1	TRBJ1-1	CASSLGQGSYTEAFF	TGTGCCAGCAGCTTGGGACAGGGATCATACACTGAAGCTTTCTTT
.	TRBV5-6	TRBD2	TRBJ2-1	CASSFLAGGRGEQFF	TGTGCCAGCAGCTTTCTAGCGGGGGGGCGAGGGGAGCAGTTCTTC
.	TRBV9	.	TRBJ1-2	CASSVNRNPVNYGYTF	TGTGCCAGCAGCGTCAACAGGAACCCAGTTAACTATGGCTACACCTTC
.	TRBV11-2	.	TRBJ2-1	CASSGGAYYNEQFF	TGTGCCAGCAGCGGGGGGGCCTATTACAATGAGCAGTTCTTC
.	TRBV27	TRBD1	TRBJ2-7	CASSFTGEYFYEQYF	TGTGCCAGCAGTTTCACAGGGGAGTACTTCTACGAGCAGTACTTC
once	TRBV27	TRBD1	TRBJ2-3	CASSSRDSLSTDTQYF	TGTGCCAGCAGTTCCCGGGACAGTCTTAGCACAGATACGCAGTATTTT
.	TRBV5-4	TRBD1	TRBJ1-2	CASSLGDRGISGYTF	TGTGCCAGCAGCTTGGGCGACAGGGGAATCAGTGGCTACACCTTC
.	TRBV25-1	TRBD1	TRBJ1-2	CASSDRTGDGYTF	TGTGCCAGCAGTGACCGGACAGGGGACGGCTACACCTTC
.	TRBV27	.	TRBJ2-7	CASSQGFPRDEQYF	TGTGCCAGCAGCCAGGGCTTTCCAAGGGACGAGCAGTACTTC
.	TRBV18	TRBD2	TRBJ2-3	CASSPNGGALDTQYF	TGTGCCAGCTCACCAAACGGGGGGGCTTTGGATACGCAGTATTTT
.	TRBV5-6	TRBD1	TRBJ2-1	CASSLVGTGLGNEQFF	TGTGCCAGCAGCTTGGTGGGGACAGGGTTGGGCAATGAGCAGTTCTTC
.	TRBV9	TRBD2	TRBJ2-2	CASTRGGNTGELFF	TGTGCCAGCACGCGGGGGGGTAACACCGGGGAGCTGTTTTTT
.	TRBV3-1/TRBV3-2	TRBD2	TRBJ2-3	CASSQDTRLAGSTQYF	TGTGCCAGCAGCCAAGATACGAGACTAGCGGGGAGCACGCAGTATTTT
.	TRBV19	TRBD1	TRBJ2-7	CASSLGQDEQYF	TGTGCCAGTAGTCTCGGACAGGACGAGCAGTACTTC
.	TRBV7-8	TRBD2	TRBJ2-1	CASSLVGGGAYNEQFF	TGTGCCAGCAGCTTAGTGGGCGGGGGGGCATACAATGAGCAGTTCTTC
.	TRBV19	.	TRBJ2-7	CARGDRQEKAYEQYF	TGTGCCAGGGGAGACCGACAGGAGAAGGCCTACGAGCAGTACTTC
few	TRBV5-1	.	TRBJ1-1	CASSAGFSNPEAFF	TGCGCCAGCAGCGCCGGGTTCTCTAACCCTGAAGCTTTCTTT
many	TRBV6-5	TRBD1	TRBJ1-2	CASSYLPTGPKEYTF	TGTGCCAGCAGTTACTTACCGACAGGGCCGAAGGAATACACCTTC
.	TRBV25-1	TRBD2	TRBJ2-2	CASSQTSGGGTGELFF	TGTGCCAGCAGTCAGACCAGCGGGGGAGGCACCGGGGAGCTGTTTTTT
.	TRBV27	.	TRBJ2-3	CASSYTGGVRTDTQYF	TGTGCCAGCAGTTATACGGGCGGGGTAAGGACAGATACGCAGTATTTT
.	TRBV7-6	.	TRBJ2-3	CASSSTQGPITDTQYF	TGTGCCAGCAGCTCCACGCAGGGGCCCATCACAGATACGCAGTATTTT
.	TRBV24-1	TRBD2	TRBJ2-3	CATSDGGEDTQYF	TGTGCCACCAGTGACGGGGGGGAAGATACGCAGTATTTT
.	TRBV3-1/TRBV3-2	.	TRBJ1-6	CASSLSMAGDSPLHF	TGTGCCAGCAGCCTCTCTATGGCAGGGGATTCACCCCTCCACTTT
.	TRBV5-1	.	TRBJ1-4	CASSLLGSNEKLFF	TGCGCCAGCAGCTTGTTAGGGAGTAATGAAAAACTGTTTTTT
.	TRBV5-4	.	TRBJ2-7	CASSSRGTYEQYF	TGTGCCAGCAGCAGCAGGGGTACCTACGAGCAGTACTTC
.	TRBV27	TRBD1	TRBJ1-4	CASSTGEHEKLFF	TGTGCCAGCAGTACAGGGGAGCATGAAAAACTGTTTTTT
.	TRBV10-3	TRBD1	TRBJ1-2	CAIRQTGSVYGYTF	TGTGCCATCAGACAGACAGGGTCAGTTTATGGCTACACCTTC
.	TRBV9	.	TRBJ2-5	CASSPKTGQETQYF	TGTGCCAGCAGCCCTAAGACAGGTCAAGAGACCCAGTACTTC
.	TRBV6-5	.	TRBJ1-3	CASGLGGVSGNTIYF	TGTGCCAGCGGTTTAGGAGGGGTCTCTGGAAACACCATATATTTT
.	TRBV9	TRBD1	TRBJ1-2	CASSVGDRVGGYTF	TGTGCCAGCAGCGTCGGGGACAGGGTCGGTGGCTACACCTTC
.	TRBV4-1	TRBD1	TRBJ1-2	CASRPTGTGGANGYTF	TGCGCCAGCAGGCCGACCGGGACAGGGGGCGCAAATGGCTACACCTTC